The TCR beta chain under discussion was sequenced for a study of cytomegalovirus exposure and HLA in healthy donors. The PCR had 60 Vbeta and 13 Jbeta primers. Generated by immunoSEQ multiplex PCR, the TCRdb table keeps only in-frame clones and is missing some. The data show about 160,000 clones, over 70% seen once. Germline CDR1 reads SGHTA; CDR2 reads FQGNSA. With 1 base removed from V and 4 bases from J, the gap between germline ends came to 7 bases. The CDR3 sequence is 13 residues long. As regards this clone: Its antigen remains unidentified.

Notes on the study in general: Among the most significant clusters, several appeared linked to common viral pathogens in a later analysis. As confirmed in vitro, three CMV-associated chains were specific for CMV antigens. Reported performance of the classifier showed diagnosis of cytomegalovirus status with high specificity and sensitivity.

The rearrangement uses TRBV7-2 and TRBJ1-2, with unresolved D. The receptor was derived from a woman aged 45 to 65 in good health and CMV-seropositive. Specimen: PBMCs. The DNA of the CDR3 is TGTGCCAGCAGCTTAGGATCACTCTATGGCTACACCTTC. Its translation is CASSLGSLYGYTF.